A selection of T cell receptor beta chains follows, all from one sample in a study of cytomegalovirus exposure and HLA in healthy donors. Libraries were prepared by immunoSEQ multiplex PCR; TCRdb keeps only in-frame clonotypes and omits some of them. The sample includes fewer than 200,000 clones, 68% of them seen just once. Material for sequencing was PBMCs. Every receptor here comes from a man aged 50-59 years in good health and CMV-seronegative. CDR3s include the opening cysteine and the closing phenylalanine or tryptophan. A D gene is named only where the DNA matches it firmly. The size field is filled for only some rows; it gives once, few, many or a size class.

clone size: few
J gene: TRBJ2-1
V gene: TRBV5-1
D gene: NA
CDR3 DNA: TGCGCCAGCAGCAAAGCGGGCCACAATGAGCAGTTCTTC
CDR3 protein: CASSKAGHNEQFF

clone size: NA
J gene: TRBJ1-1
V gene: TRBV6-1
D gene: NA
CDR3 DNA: TGTGCCAGCAGTCCACCGACAGGAACTGAAGCTTTCTTT
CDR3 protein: CASSPPTGTEAFF

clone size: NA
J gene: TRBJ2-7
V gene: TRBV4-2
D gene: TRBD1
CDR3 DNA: TGTGCCAGCAGCCGTTCCGGGACAGGGCCTTACGAGCAGTACTTC
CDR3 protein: CASSRSGTGPYEQYF

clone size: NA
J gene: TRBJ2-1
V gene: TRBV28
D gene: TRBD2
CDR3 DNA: TGTGCCAGCAGTTTAAGCGGGGGGGGTGAGCAGTTCTTC
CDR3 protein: CASSLSGGGEQFF

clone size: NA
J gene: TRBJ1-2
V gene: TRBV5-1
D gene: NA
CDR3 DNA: TGCGCCAGCAGCCCACGGACAGTGAGTAACTATGGCTACACCTTC
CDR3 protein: CASSPRTVSNYGYTF

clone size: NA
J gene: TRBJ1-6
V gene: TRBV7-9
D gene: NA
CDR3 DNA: TGTGCCAGCAGCCCCCTCGAGCGTTCACCCCTCCACTTT
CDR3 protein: CASSPLERSPLHF

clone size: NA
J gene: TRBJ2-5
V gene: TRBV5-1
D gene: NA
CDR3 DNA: TGCGCCAGCAGCCCTACCTCTCTAGGTATGGAGACCCAGTACTTC
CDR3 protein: CASSPTSLGMETQYF

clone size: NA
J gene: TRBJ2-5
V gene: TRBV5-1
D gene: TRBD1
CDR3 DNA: TGCGCCAGCAGCTCCCCCGGGACAGAAGAGACCCAGTACTTC
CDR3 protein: CASSSPGTEETQYF

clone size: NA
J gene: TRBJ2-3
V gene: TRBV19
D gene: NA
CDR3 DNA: TGTGCCAGAATCTCTTTAAAAGGGGCGACAGATACGCAGTATTTT
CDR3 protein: CARISLKGATDTQYF

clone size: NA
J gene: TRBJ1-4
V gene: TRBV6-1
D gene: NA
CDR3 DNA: TGTGCCAGCAGTGAAGGATCCGGGAGGAGGACTAATGAAAAACTGTTTTTT
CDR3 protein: CASSEGSGRRTNEKLFF

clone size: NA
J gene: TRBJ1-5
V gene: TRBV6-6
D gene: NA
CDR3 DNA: TGTGCCAGCAGTGGACTAAACTTGAATCAGCCCCAGCATTTT
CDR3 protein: CASSGLNLNQPQHF

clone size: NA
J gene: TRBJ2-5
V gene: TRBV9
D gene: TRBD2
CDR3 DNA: TGTGCCAGCAGCGTAGTCGGGCTAGCGGGGAAAGAGACCCAGTACTTC
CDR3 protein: CASSVVGLAGKETQYF

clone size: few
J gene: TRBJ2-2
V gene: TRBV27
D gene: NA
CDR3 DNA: TGTGCCAGCAGTTTAAGGTCAGGGGCAGGGACCGGGGAGCTGTTTTTT
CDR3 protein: CASSLRSGAGTGELFF

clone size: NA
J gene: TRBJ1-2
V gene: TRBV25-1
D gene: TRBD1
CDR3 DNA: TGTGCCAGCGTAGGACAGGGGAAAGGCTATGGCTACACCTTC
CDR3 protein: CASVGQGKGYGYTF

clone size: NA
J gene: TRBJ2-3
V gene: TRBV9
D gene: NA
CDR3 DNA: TGTGCCAGCAGCGTCTACGGTGCCGATACGCAGTATTTT
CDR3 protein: CASSVYGADTQYF

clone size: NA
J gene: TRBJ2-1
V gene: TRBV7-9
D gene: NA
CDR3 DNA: TGTGCCAGCAGCTCCCCGGGGGTACCCTACAATGAGCAGTTCTTC
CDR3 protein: CASSSPGVPYNEQFF

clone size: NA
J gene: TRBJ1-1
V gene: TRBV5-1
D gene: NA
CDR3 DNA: TGCGCCAGCAGCTTGGCCGGGGTATCGGCGAACACTGAAGCTTTCTTT
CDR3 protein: CASSLAGVSANTEAFF

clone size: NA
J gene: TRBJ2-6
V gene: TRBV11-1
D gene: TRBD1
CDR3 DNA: TGTGCCAGCAGCATTCGACAGGGCCTCTCTGGGGCCAACGTCCTGACTTTC
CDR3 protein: CASSIRQGLSGANVLTF

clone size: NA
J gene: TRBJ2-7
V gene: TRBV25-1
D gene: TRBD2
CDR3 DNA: TGTGCCAGCAGTGAATCCGCTAGCGGGGGGTTCTACGAGCAGTACTTC
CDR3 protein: CASSESASGGFYEQYF

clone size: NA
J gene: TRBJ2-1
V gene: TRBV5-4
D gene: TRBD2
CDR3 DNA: TGTGCCACCGCTCTCGTTAGCGGGTCCTACAATGAGCAGTTCTTC
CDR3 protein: CATALVSGSYNEQFF

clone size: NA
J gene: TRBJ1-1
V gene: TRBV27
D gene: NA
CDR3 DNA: TGTGCCAGCAGTTTAACGGTCGGGACTGTGAACACTGAAGCTTTCTTT
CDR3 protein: CASSLTVGTVNTEAFF

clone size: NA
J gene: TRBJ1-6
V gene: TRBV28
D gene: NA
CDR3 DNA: TGTGCCAGCAAAGTTGGAGGGAATTCACCCCTCCACTTT
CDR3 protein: CASKVGGNSPLHF

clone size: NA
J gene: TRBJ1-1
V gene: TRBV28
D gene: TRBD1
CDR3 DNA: TGTGCCAGCGCCGACAGGGTGAACACTGAAGCTTTCTTT
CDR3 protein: CASADRVNTEAFF

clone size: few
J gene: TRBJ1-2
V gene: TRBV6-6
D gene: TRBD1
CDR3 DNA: TGTGCCAGCATTTCCGACAGGGTCCCCTCCTATGGCTACACCTTC
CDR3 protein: CASISDRVPSYGYTF

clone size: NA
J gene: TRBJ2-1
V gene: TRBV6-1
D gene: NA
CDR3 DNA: TGTGCCAGCACTCGCGGGGGCCACCCCAATGAGCAGTTCTTC
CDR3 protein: CASTRGGHPNEQFF

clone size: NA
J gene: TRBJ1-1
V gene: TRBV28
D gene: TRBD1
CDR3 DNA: TGTGCCAGCAGCTTCCTCCGGGGAGGCGGACAGGGAGCTTTCTTT
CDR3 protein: CASSFLRGGGQGAFF

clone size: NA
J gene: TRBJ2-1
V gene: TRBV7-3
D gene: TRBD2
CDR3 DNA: TGTGCCAGCAGCTTAGGTAGCGGGGGGCCCCACAATGAGCAGTTCTTC
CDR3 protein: CASSLGSGGPHNEQFF

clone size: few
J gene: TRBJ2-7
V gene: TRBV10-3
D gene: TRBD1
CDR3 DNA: TGTGCCATCGGGGACAGGGGGAATAAGATTTTTTACGAGCAGTACTTC
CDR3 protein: CAIGDRGNKIFYEQYF

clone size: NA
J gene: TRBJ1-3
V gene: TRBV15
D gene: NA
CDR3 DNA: TGTGCCACCAGCGCCACCGGGACATTAGGAAACACCATATATTTT
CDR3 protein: CATSATGTLGNTIYF

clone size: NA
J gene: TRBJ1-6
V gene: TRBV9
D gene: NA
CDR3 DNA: TGTGCCAGCAGCGTAGGGGACACCGCCCATTCACCCCTCCACTTT
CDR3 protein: CASSVGDTAHSPLHF

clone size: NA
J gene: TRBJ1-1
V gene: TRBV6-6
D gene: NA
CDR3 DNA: TGTGCCAGCAGCCCCCCCACACAGTTTGGGAACACTGAAGCTTTCTTT
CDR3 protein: CASSPPTQFGNTEAFF

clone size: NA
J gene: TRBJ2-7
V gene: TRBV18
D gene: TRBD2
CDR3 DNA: TGTGCCAGCTCATCCTTCAGCGGGGCCCTTTACGAGCAGTACTTC
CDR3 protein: CASSSFSGALYEQYF

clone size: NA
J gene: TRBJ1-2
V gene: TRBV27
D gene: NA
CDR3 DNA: TGTGCCAGCAGTTTATCGAAGGGCAGGGCTAACTATGGCTACACCTTC
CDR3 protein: CASSLSKGRANYGYTF

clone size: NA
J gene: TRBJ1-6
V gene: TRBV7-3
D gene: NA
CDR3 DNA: TGTGCCAGCAGTCAGGACTCCTATAATTCACCCCTCCACTTT
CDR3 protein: CASSQDSYNSPLHF

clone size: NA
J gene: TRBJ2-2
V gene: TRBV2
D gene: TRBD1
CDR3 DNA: TGTGCCAGCAGCAAACAGGGGAGCACCGGGGAGCTGTTTTTT
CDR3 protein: CASSKQGSTGELFF

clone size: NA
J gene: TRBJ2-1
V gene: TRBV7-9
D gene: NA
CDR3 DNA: TGTGCCAGCAGCCCCGGCCGGGGGAGCTCCTACAATGAGCAGTTCTTC
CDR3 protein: CASSPGRGSSYNEQFF

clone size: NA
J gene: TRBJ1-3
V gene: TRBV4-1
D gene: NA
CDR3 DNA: TGCGCCAGCAGCCAAGCCAGGGGCAACTCTGGAAACACCATATATTTT
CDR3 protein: CASSQARGNSGNTIYF

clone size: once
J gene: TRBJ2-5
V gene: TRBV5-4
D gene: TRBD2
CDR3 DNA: TGTGCCAGCAGCTTTAGCGGGGCCCCTGGGGCCCAGTACTTC
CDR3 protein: CASSFSGAPGAQYF

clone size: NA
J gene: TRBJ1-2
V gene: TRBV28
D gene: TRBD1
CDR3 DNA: TGTGCCAGCAGTTCCCCCGGGACAGGGGTTGGCTACACCTTC
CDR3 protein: CASSSPGTGVGYTF

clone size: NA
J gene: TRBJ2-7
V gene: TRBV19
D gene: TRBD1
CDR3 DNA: TGTGCCAGTAGTATAGGAAGGCTCGGACAGGGGTACGAGCAGTACTTC
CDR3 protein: CASSIGRLGQGYEQYF

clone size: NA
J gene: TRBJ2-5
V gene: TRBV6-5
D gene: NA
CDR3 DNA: TGTGCCAGCAGTTACTCGAGGCAGGGGATGGAGACCCAGTACTTC
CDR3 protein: CASSYSRQGMETQYF

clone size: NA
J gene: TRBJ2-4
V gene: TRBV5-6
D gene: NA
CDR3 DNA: TGTGCCAGCAGCTTGAGAAGCGTGCTAGCCAAAAACATTCAGTACTTC
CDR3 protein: CASSLRSVLAKNIQYF

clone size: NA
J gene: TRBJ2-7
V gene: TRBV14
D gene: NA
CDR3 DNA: TGTGCCAGCAATCGGGGTTCTGGAAACGAGCAGTACTTC
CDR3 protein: CASNRGSGNEQYF

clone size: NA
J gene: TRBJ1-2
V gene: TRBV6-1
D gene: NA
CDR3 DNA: TGTGCCAGCAGTGTTTACAGGGTCGGCGGGGGAGCAGTCTATGGCTACACCTTC
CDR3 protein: CASSVYRVGGGAVYGYTF

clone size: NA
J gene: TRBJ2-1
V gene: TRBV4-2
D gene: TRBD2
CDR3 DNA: TGTGCCAGCAGCCAAGAAGGTAGCGGGGGCAATGAGCAGTTCTTC
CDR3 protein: CASSQEGSGGNEQFF

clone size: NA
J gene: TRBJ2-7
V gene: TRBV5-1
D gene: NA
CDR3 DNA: TGCGCCAGGCCGCGGGGTCTTGTCTACGAGCAGTACTTC
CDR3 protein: CARPRGLVYEQYF

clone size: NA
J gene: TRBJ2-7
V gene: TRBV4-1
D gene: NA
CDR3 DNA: TGCGCCAGCAGCCTCCTAGGCTCCTACGAGCAGTACTTC
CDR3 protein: CASSLLGSYEQYF

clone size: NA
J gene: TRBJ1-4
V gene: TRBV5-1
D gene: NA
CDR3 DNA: TGCGCCAGCAGCCCTACAGGAACTAATGAAAAACTGTTTTTT
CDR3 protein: CASSPTGTNEKLFF

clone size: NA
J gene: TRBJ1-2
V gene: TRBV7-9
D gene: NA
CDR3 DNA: TGTGCCAGCAGCTTAGCCTCCGGGTTGGGCTATGGCTACACCTTC
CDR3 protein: CASSLASGLGYGYTF

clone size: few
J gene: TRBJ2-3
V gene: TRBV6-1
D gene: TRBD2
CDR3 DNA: TGTGCCAGCAGTGAAGCCCACGGACTAGCGGGGGGAGATACGCAGTATTTT
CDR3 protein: CASSEAHGLAGGDTQYF

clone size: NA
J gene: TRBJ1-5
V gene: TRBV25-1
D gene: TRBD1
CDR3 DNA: TGTGCCAGCAGTGAATCCAGACAGGGGAATCAGCCCCAGCATTTT
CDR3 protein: CASSESRQGNQPQHF

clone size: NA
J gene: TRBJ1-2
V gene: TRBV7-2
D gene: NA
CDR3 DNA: TGTGCCAGCAGCTCGCGAGCAGGAACAGACTATGGCTACACCTTC
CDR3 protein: CASSSRAGTDYGYTF

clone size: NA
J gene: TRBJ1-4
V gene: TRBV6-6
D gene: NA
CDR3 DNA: TGTGCCAGCAGGCTCACGACGGGGAATGAAAAACTGTTTTTT
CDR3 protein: CASRLTTGNEKLFF

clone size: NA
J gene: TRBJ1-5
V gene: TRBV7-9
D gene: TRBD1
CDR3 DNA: TGTGCCAGCAGCTTAGCAGGGGGCAGAGGCAATCAGCCCCAGCATTTT
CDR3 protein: CASSLAGGRGNQPQHF

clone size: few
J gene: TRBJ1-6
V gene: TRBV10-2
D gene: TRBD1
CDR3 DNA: TGCGCCATCAGGACAGGTTATAATTCACCCCTCCACTTT
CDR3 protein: CAIRTGYNSPLHF